Following are 17 T cell receptor beta chains from one sample sequenced in a study of cytomegalovirus exposure and HLA in healthy donors. A multiplex PCR was run with 60 Vbeta primers and 13 Jbeta primers. Profiling relied on immunoSEQ multiplex PCR, and the TCRdb table lists in-frame clones only, not all of them. This sample has more than 60,000 clones, with approximately 80% found just once. The sequencing sample was made of PBMCs. These receptors originate from a man aged 65-85 years in good health and CMV-seropositive.

This clone was detected once. The V call is TRBV11-2, the J call TRBJ2-5, with no clear D. Deletions cut 0 bases from V and 1 base from J, with 6 bases between. The CDR3 runs to 14 residues. CDR1 is SGHAT, CDR2 FQNNGV, per germline. The CDR3 spells CASSLEQPQETQYF. CDR3 in DNA: TGTGCCAGCAGCTTAGAACAGCCCCAAGAGACCCAGTACTTC.

The chain carries TRBV12-1 and TRBJ2-1; the D call TRBD2 from the table was never checked on the DNA. TRBV12-1 is a pseudogene segment. There are 11 residues in the CDR3. CDR3 sequence: CASTVAAKQFF. CDR3 in DNA: TGTGCCAGTACCGTAGCGGCGAAGCAGTTCTTC.

This chain uses TRBV28 with TRBJ2-2, with unresolved D. There are 13 residues in the CDR3. In germline, CDR1 is MDHEN, CDR2 SYDVKM. Trimming took 3 bases from V and 9 from J, leaving 11 bases between them. The CDR3 nucleotides are TGTGCCAGCAGTTTTCAGAATTGGCGGGAGCTGTTTTTT. This sequence encodes CASSFQNWRELFF.

This clone was detected only once. This chain joins TRBV6-1 and TRBJ2-7; 11 bases are shared with TRBD2. V lost 8 bases and J lost 2; bases outside the gene matches: 2. The CDR3 consists of 13 residues. The germline V gene encodes CDR1 MNHNS and CDR2 SASEGT. The CDR3 DNA sequence: TGTGCCAGCGTAGCGGGGGGGGCCTACGAGCAGTACTTC. Amino acids: CASVAGGAYEQYF.

This chain connects TRBV29-1 to TRBJ1-2, with a weak D call TRBD1 (6 bases). Germline CDR1 and CDR2: SQVTM and ANQGSEA. Trimming took 7 bases from V and 8 from J, leaving 23 bases between them. This CDR3 is 14 amino acids long. In nucleotides, the CDR3 is TGCAGCGCTACCGAAGGGGGGGGCCTTTCAGGCTACACCTTC. It encodes CSATEGGGLSGYTF.

The chain couples TRBV5-1 to TRBJ2-7; 10 bases are shared with TRBD1. The CDR3 runs to 16 residues. The V and J ends lost 4 bases and 2 bases, in that order; junction bases with no gene match: 9. Germline V gene data show CDR1 as SGHRS and CDR2 as YFSETQ. Written as DNA, the CDR3 is TGCGCCAGCAGCCCCCAGACAGGGGGCACGGCCTACGAGCAGTACTTC. Residues: CASSPQTGGTAYEQYF.

V is TRBV9 and J is TRBJ2-3, with 8 bases fitting TRBD2. The CDR3 consists of 16 residues. Trimming took 4 bases from V and 7 from J; bases not matched to a gene: 14. Germline CDR1 and CDR2: SGDLS and YYNGEE. CDR3 nucleotides: TGTGCCAGCAGCCCTCGCGAGCTAGCGGGTCCTAATACGCAGTATTTT. It yields the protein CASSPRELAGPNTQYF. The full variable domain, rest sourced from reference TRBV9 and TRBJ2-3, is DSGVTQTPKHLITATGQRVTLRCSPRSGDLSVYWYQQSLDQGLQFLIQYYNGEERAKGNILERFSAQQFPDLHSELNLSSLELGDSALYFCASSPRELAGPNTQYFGPGTRLTVL.

The rearrangement uses TRBV19 and TRBJ2-1, with TRBD2 matching 8 bases. After removal of 4 bases from V and 8 bases from J, the junction contained 13 bases not matched to a gene. The CDR3 length is 16 residues. Germline assignment: CDR1 LNHDA and CDR2 SQIVND (reference sequence). The CDR3 bases are TGTGCCAGTAGTAATCGAGCGGGAGATCTGGTAGATGAGCAGTTCTTC. It translates to CASSNRAGDLVDEQFF.

V and J are TRBV4-2 and TRBJ1-1; 7 positions match TRBD1. The CDR3 is 16 amino acids. Germline V gene sequence: CDR1 LGHNA, CDR2 YNFKEQ. V dropped 1 base and J dropped 1; count of bases not matched to a gene: 6. CDR3 residues: CASSQVTGVGNTEAFF. In nucleotides, the CDR3 is TGTGCCAGCAGCCAAGTTACAGGGGTGGGGAACACTGAAGCTTTCTTT.

Of note for this clone: An end of the junction does not agree with germline; a read error may underlie this. This rearrangement joins TRBV7-7 to TRBJ2-5; 11 bases fit TRBD2. This CDR3 contains 17 residues. Germline lookup yields CDR1 SSHAT and CDR2 FNYEAQ (reference sequence). The CDR3: CASSSGTSGGNQETQYF. CDR3 in DNA: TGTGCTAGCAGCTCCGGAACTAGCGGGGGCAACCAAGAGACCCAGTACTTC. Variable domain in full (rest from reference TRBV7-7 and TRBJ2-5): GAGVSQSPRYKVTKRGQDVTLRCDPISSHATLYWYQQALGQGPEFLTYFNYEAQPDKSGLPSDRFSAERPEGSISTLTIQRTEQRDSAMYRCASSSGTSGGNQETQYFGPGTRLLVL.

The rearrangement joins TRBV6-6 to TRBJ1-6; 7 bases line up with TRBD1. Losses at the gene ends were 5 bases for V and 8 bases for J; bases not matched to a gene: 12. The CDR3 runs 16 residues. From germline, CDR1 is MNHNY and CDR2 SVGAGI (reference sequence). The CDR3 nucleotides read TGTGCCAGCAGTCGGGGACAGTCAGCAACCCATTCACCCCTCCACTTT. This codes for CASSRGQSATHSPLHF.

This chain connects TRBV5-4 to TRBJ2-3, with a weak D call TRBD1 (6 bases). Germline assignment: CDR1 SGHNT and CDR2 YYREEE (reference sequence). V dropped 0 bases and J dropped 0 bases, with 8 bases sitting between them. The CDR3 length is 15 residues. CDR3 in DNA: TGTGCCAGCAGCTTGGGGGGGCCTAGCACAGATACGCAGTATTTT. This gives the protein CASSLGGPSTDTQYF.

V is TRBV5-1 and J is TRBJ2-5; D call uncertain. Judging by the DNA end, TRBJ2-7 fits better; the J call may be wrong. Germline CDR1 SGHRS, CDR2 YFSETQ. The CDR3 is made up of 15 amino acids. CDR3 nucleotides: TGCGCCAGCAGCTTGGATAAAACCCTCTCCTACGAGCAGTACTTC. Translating it yields CASSLDKTLSYEQYF.

CDR3 sequence reads: CASSLGTGFYEQYF. The CDR3, as DNA: TGTGCCAGCAGCCTAGGGACAGGGTTCTACGAGCAGTACTTC. The V call is TRBV5-4, the J call TRBJ2-7; 9 bases align to TRBD1. This CDR3 is built from 14 residues. Germline CDR1 reads SGHNT; CDR2 reads YYREEE (reference sequence). With V trimmed by 4 bases and J by 3 bases, 5 bases remained unmatched.

This chain uses TRBV11-2 with TRBJ2-4, with D possibly being TRBD2 (5 bases). Germline V gene data show CDR1 as SGHAT and CDR2 as FQNNGV. The CDR3 has 14 residues. With 3 bases removed from V and 6 bases from J, the gap between germline ends came to 12 bases. CDR3 loop: CASSLGGPGNIQYF. In nucleotides, the CDR3 is TGTGCCAGCAGCTTGGGCGGGCCTGGAAACATTCAGTACTTC. The full variable domain, in which reference TRBV11-2 and TRBJ2-4 provide the parts outside the CDR3, is EAGVAQSPRYKIIEKRQSVAFWCNPISGHATLYWYQQILGQGPKLLIQFQNNGVVDDSQLPKDRFSAERLKGVDSTLKIQPAKLEDSAVYLCASSLGGPGNIQYFGAGTRLSVL.

The chain combines TRBV5-1 with TRBJ2-3, with 14 bases matching TRBD2. CDR3 length: 18 amino acids. Germline V gene data show CDR1 as SGHRS and CDR2 as YFSETQ. After removal of 3 bases from V and 3 bases from J, the junction contained 9 bases not matched to a gene. In nucleotides, the CDR3 is TGCGCCAGCAGCTCCCAACCGACTAGCGGGGGGGCGACAGATACGCAGTATTTT. As protein: CASSSQPTSGGATDTQYF.

The chain is built from TRBV5-1 and TRBJ1-2; TRBD1 might be the D (5 bases). Deletions cut 9 bases from V and 4 bases from J, with 10 bases between. The CDR3 runs 11 residues. CDR1 and CDR2 (germline): SGHRS, YFSETQ. In DNA, the CDR3 is TGCGCCACAGGGAACTTCTATGGCTACACCTTC. Protein sequence: CATGNFYGYTF.